This entry concerns a single T cell receptor (beta chain). MiXCR was run by TCRdb on the RT-PCR reads, yielding one entry per CDR3 protein. Of roughly 550,000 distinct CDR3 sequences in the sample, under 30% were seen once. These data are taken from a study of response to subunit inactivated influenza vaccine. The sample was also reused in another study, on T cells expressing NK-cell markers. This second study notes: Template switching by 5'RACE with UMIs generated the TCR beta cDNA.

This specimen was CD4+ T cells sorted from PBMCs, taken about 11 days after vaccination. The source is a man in his fifties or sixties who received an inactivated influenza vaccine.

CDR3 coding DNA: TGCGCCAGCAGCTTGGTTGGCGATTACTCCTACAATGAGCAGTTCTTC. Amino acid sequence: CASSLVGDYSYNEQFF. J is TRBJ2-1 and V is TRBV5-1; D is unresolved. The CDR3 is 16 amino acids. CDR1 is SGHRS, CDR2 YFSETQ, per germline. V lost 0 bases and J lost 0, with 10 bases in between. Combining the CDR3 with reference TRBV5-1 and TRBJ2-1 gives the whole variable domain KAGVTQTPRYLIKTRGQQVTLSCSPISGHRSVSWYQQTPGQGLQFLFEYFSETQRNKGNFPGRFSGRQFSNSRSEMNVSTLELGDSALYLCASSLVGDYSYNEQFFGPGTRLTVL.